The rows below give T cell receptor beta chains drawn from one sample of a study of neurological immune-mediated disorders. TCRdb re-analysed the 5' RACE reads in MiXCR, keeping a single row per CDR3 protein. This sample has tens of thousands of distinct CDR3 sequences, with roughly 4.5% found just once. Sequenced: PBMCs. These TCRs come from a man younger than 45 with multiple sclerosis. Both conserved end residues are part of each CDR3. Fields, in order: J gene, V gene, clone size, CDR3 length, D gene, CDR3 DNA, CDR3 protein. D genes are given only for firm matches. Size is omitted from some rows. Given values are once, few, many or a class for expanded clones.

>TRBJ2-3|TRBV7-9|few|17|-
TGTGCCAGCAGCTTAGTCCAGACCAGCGAAAGCACAGATACGCAGTATTTT
CASSLVQTSESTDTQYF
>TRBJ1-6|TRBV27|few|14|-
-
CASTFGTGNSPLNF
>TRBJ2-5|TRBV5-6|many|12|-
TGTGCCAGCAGCTTAGGCCAAAAGACCCAGTACTTC
CASSLGQKTQYF
>TRBJ2-1|TRBV5-1|few|14|-
TGCGCCAGCAGCCTCAGGGGCACCTACAATGAGCAGTTCTTC
CASSLRGTYNEQFF
>TRBJ1-1|TRBV4-1|many|13|-
TGCGCCAGCAGGAGTTCCAGGGGTTCCGAAGCTTTCTTT
CASRSSRGSEAFF
>TRBJ1-2|TRBV10-2|-|14|-
TGCGCCAGCAGTGAACAGGAAGGGGGCTATGGCTACACCTTC
CASSEQEGGYGYTF
>TRBJ1-6|TRBV28|-|14|-
TGTGCCAGCCGGCGTGGCTGGGTTAATTCACCCCTCCACTTT
CASRRGWVNSPLHF
>TRBJ1-1|TRBV3-1|many|14|-
TGTGCCAGCGCCCAGAGGGGGAAGTGGTCCCAAGCTTTCTTT
CASAQRGKWSQAFF
>TRBJ2-7|TRBV12-3/TRBV12-4|many|13|-
TGTGCCAGCCCCCCGGGACGCTCCTACGAGCAGTACTTC
CASPPGRSYEQYF
>TRBJ2-2|TRBV7-9|many|14|-
TGTGCCAGCAGCCCCCGACAGGAGGGCGGGGAGCTGTTTTTT
CASSPRQEGGELFF
>TRBJ2-1|TRBV4-1|-|15|-
TGCGCCAGCAGGGGACCGGGACTGATTCACAATGAGCAGTTCTTC
CASRGPGLIHNEQFF
>TRBJ2-1|TRBV5-1|many|14|TRBD1
TGCGCCAGCAGCCTTCTCGGGACAGCCAATGAGCAGTTCTTC
CASSLLGTANEQFF
>TRBJ2-1|TRBV25-1|many|17|-
TGTGCCAGCCTGAGTGAGGGGCGGGCCGGCTCCTACAATGAGCAGTTCTTC
CASLSEGRAGSYNEQFF
>TRBJ1-2|TRBV28|many|12|-
TGTGCCAGCAGTTTGACTCAGTATGGCTACACCTTC
CASSLTQYGYTF
>TRBJ1-4|TRBV9|many|14|-
TGTGCCAGCAGCGTAGATATGGGCGGGGGTGGACTGTTTTTT
CASSVDMGGGGLFF
>TRBJ1-1|TRBV11-2|few|16|-
TGTGCCAGCAGCCTAAACATACCGGTCCTCGAAGGGGAAGCTTTCTTT
CASSLNIPVLEGEAFF